These T cell receptor beta chains were read from a single sample in a study of cytomegalovirus exposure and HLA in healthy donors. The method was immunoSEQ multiplex PCR; TCRdb's version includes in-frame clones alone and lacks a portion of them. Of 200,000 to 250,000 clones listed, 78% are singletons. Sequenced sample: PBMCs. These TCRs come from a boy younger than 18 in good health and CMV-seronegative. Both conserved end residues are trimmed from each CDR3.

j_call v_call cdr3_length cdr3_aa
TRBJ1-1 TRBV10-3 15 AISVQMNRDQNTEAF
TRBJ1-1 TRBV27 12 ASSLSAGGSEAF
TRBJ1-2 TRBV5-5 11 ASSLDSSYGYT
TRBJ1-6 TRBV11-3 12 ASSILTGSSPLH
TRBJ1-1 TRBV7-9 11 ASSSRQYTEAF
TRBJ1-4 TRBV7-9 14 SSSASRGALNEKLF
TRBJ2-7 TRBV27 12 ASSFGTGPYEQY
TRBJ1-1 TRBV7-2 10 ASSSSVVVVF
TRBJ2-2 TRBV14 11 ASSPLNTGELF
TRBJ2-7 TRBV2 13 ASSEFGTSNYEQY
TRBJ2-7 TRBV4-2 15 ASSQPPGQTLNYEQY
TRBJ2-1 TRBV18 10 ASSTKPDSRF
NA TRBV5-1 13 ASSLEVAGPYEQY
TRBJ1-3 TRBV18 12 ASSPGHPRDTIY
TRBJ2-3 TRBV4-2 14 ASSQEPAGNTDTQY
TRBJ2-3 TRBV5-4 12 ATGQGGRTDTQY
TRBJ1-5 TRBV4-1 13 ASSQKLTGNQPQH
TRBJ2-7 TRBV7-9 13 ASSLGQGRSYEQY
TRBJ1-1 TRBV9 12 ASSVVSEDTEAF
TRBJ2-2 TRBV15 10 ATTLNTGELF
TRBJ2-5 TRBV29-1 12 SVSDTSGGETQY
TRBJ2-7 TRBV4-1 12 ASSQGGVVAEQY
TRBJ2-1 TRBV30 12 AWSRERDYNEQF
TRBJ1-2 TRBV7-9 12 ASSSPGGFYGYT
TRBJ2-3 TRBV6-6 12 ASSPRGGTDTQY
TRBJ1-1 TRBV6-6 12 ASSTGGPDTEAF
TRBJ1-2 TRBV9 14 ASSVVLGQTVSGYT
TRBJ2-1 TRBV9 15 ASSVEASGVIVDEQF
TRBJ2-7 TRBV5-1 12 ASSPSAGGGEQY
TRBJ1-2 TRBV7-9 12 ASSLVEGGYGYT
TRBJ2-1 TRBV29-1 13 SVAGGTSPYNEQF